These 9 T cell receptor beta chains originate from one sample sequenced in a study of chronic HIV infection and antiretroviral therapy. MiXCR, applied by TCRdb to the 5' RACE reads, yields one record per CDR3 protein. There are about 31,000 distinct CDR3 sequences in the sample; about 9.7% occur only once, and about 2.7% lies in the top ten. Sequences were obtained from peripheral blood. The receptors here all came from an adult who had HIV and had not received antiretroviral therapy, or was an uninfected healthy control (not recorded which).

The rearrangement uses TRBV6-1 and TRBJ1-2; D uncertain. Trimming left V 10 bases short and J 3 bases short, with 27 bases between. Germline values: CDR1 MNHNS, CDR2 SASEGT. CDR3 length equals 17 residues. The CDR3 reads CATYGREGEAIDYGYTF. The CDR3, as DNA: TGTGCCACCTACGGGAGGGAGGGAGAAGCAATTGACTATGGCTACACCTTC.

This clonotype appeared many times. In DNA form, the CDR3 reads TGCGCCAGCAGCCGCCAGAATTCTAACTATGGCTACACCTTC. Translating gives CASSRQNSNYGYTF. The chain couples TRBV4-3 to TRBJ1-2; the D is unclear. V was clipped by 4 bases and J by 0 bases, with 9 bases between them. The germline V gene encodes CDR1 LGHNA and CDR2 YSLEER. This CDR3 has 14 amino acids.

This clonotype was detected ten times or more. The genes are TRBV11-1 and TRBJ2-3; D is ambiguous. The CDR3 contains 15 residues. Deletions cut 3 bases from V and 2 bases from J, with 12 bases between. CDR1 SGHAT and CDR2 FQDESV come from the germline V gene (reference sequence). CDR3 nucleotide sequence: TGTGCCAGCAGCTTGGGCACCGGATTCACAGATACGCAGTATTTT. Translated: CASSLGTGFTDTQYF.

This clonotype was seen a handful of times. This sequence joins TRBV10-2 and TRBJ2-5, with 7 bases that match TRBD2. CDR1 and CDR2 from the germline V gene are WSHSY and SAAADI. CDR3 size: 14 residues. Germline trimming cut 7 bases from V and 5 bases from J; bases unmatched to any gene: 10. Written as DNA, the CDR3 is TGCGCCAGCACTCCCCCGGGAGGAGGGGAGACCCAGTACTTC. This translates into CASTPPGGGETQYF.

At least ten counts were recorded for this clonotype. The CDR3 DNA reads as TGTGCCAGCAGTTTATTCCGGGATCCCGCCTACGAGCAGTACTTC. It specifies CASSLFRDPAYEQYF. V is TRBV27 and J is TRBJ2-7, with D possibly being TRBD2 (5 bases). V was shortened by 1 base and J by 2 bases, with 12 bases between the two germline ends. The CDR3 sequence is 15 residues long. Germline V lookup: CDR1 MNHEY, CDR2 SMNVEV (reference sequence).

There are a few counts of this clonotype. V gene TRBV29-1 combines with J gene TRBJ2-2; TRBD1 agrees at 8 bases. Per germline, CDR1 SQVTM and CDR2 ANQGSEA. CDR3 length equals 14 residues. The V and J ends lost 7 bases and 2 bases, in that order; junction bases with no gene match: 6. DNA for the CDR3: TGCAGCGCCGTGCAGGGGGCAAACACCGGGGAGCTGTTTTTT. This translates into CSAVQGANTGELFF.

V gene TRBV6-5 combines with J gene TRBJ2-5; maybe TRBD2 (6 bases). The germline gives CDR1 MNHEY, CDR2 SVGAGI. Trimming cost V 2 bases and J 4 bases, with 11 bases left between them. The CDR3 has 14 amino acids. The CDR3 DNA reads TGTGCCAGCAGTTACCAAGCGGGCGGAGAGACCCAGTACTTC. Translation gives CASSYQAGGETQYF.

In its sample, this clonotype was seen a few times. The chain couples TRBV11-2 to TRBJ1-4, with 7 bases aligning to TRBD1. The germline CDR1 and CDR2 sequences are SGHAT and FQNNGV. CDR3 length equals 14 residues. V was clipped by 5 bases and J by 7 bases; unmatched bases: 7. CDR3 nucleotides: TGTGCCAGCAGCCCACAGGGGACAGTTGAAAAACTGTTTTTT. Amino acid sequence: CASSPQGTVEKLFF.

This clonotype was seen repeatedly, ten times or more. The chain recombines TRBV10-2 with TRBJ2-7; D tentatively reads TRBD1 or TRBD2 (6 bases each). Germline values: CDR1 WSHSY, CDR2 SAAADI. The CDR3 is 13 amino acids. Trimming cost V 3 bases and J 4 bases, with 10 bases left between them. In DNA, the CDR3 is TGCGCCAGCAGTGATCGAGGGGGGTACGAGCAGTACTTC. Translation gives CASSDRGGYEQYF.